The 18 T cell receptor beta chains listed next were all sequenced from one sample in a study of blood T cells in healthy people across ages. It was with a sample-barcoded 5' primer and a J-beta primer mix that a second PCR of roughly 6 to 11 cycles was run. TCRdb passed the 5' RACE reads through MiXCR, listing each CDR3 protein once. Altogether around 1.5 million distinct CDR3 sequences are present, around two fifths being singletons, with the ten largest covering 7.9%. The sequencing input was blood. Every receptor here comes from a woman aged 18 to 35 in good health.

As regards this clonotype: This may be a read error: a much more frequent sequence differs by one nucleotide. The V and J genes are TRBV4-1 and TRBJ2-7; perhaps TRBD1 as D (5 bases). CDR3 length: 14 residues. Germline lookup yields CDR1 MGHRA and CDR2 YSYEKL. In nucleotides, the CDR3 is TGCACCAGCAGCCAAGATGCAGGGAACTACGAGCAGTACTTC. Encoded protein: CTSSQDAGNYEQYF.

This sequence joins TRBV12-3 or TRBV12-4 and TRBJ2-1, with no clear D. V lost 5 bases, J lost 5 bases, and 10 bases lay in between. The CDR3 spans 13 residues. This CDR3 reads CASSQRSDNEQFF. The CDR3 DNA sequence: TGTGCCAGCAGTCAGAGGAGCGACAATGAGCAGTTCTTC.

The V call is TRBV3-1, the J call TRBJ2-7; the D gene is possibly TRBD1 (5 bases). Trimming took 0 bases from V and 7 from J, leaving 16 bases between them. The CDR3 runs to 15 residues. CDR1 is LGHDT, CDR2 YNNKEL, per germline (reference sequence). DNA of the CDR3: TGTGCCAGCAGCCAAGACTGGGGCTCCTACAATGAGCAGTACTTC. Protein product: CASSQDWGSYNEQYF.

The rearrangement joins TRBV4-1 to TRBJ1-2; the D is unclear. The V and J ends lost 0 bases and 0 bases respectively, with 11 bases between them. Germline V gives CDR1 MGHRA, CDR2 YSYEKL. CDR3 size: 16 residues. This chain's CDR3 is CASSQDGGLANYGYTF. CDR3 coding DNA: TGCGCCAGCAGCCAAGATGGAGGGCTAGCTAACTATGGCTACACCTTC.

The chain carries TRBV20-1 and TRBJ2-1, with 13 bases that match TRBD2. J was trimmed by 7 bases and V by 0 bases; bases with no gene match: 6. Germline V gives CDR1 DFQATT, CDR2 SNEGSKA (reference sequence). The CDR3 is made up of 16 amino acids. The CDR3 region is CSARERLAGGMNEQFF. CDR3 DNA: TGCAGTGCTAGAGAAAGACTAGCGGGGGGTATGAATGAGCAGTTCTTC.

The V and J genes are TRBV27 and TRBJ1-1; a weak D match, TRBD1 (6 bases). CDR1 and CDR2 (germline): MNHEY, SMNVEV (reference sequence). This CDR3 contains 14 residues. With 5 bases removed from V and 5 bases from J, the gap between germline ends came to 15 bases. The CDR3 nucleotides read TGTGCCAGCAGTCAACAGGGTATGAGGACTGAAGCTTTCTTT. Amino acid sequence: CASSQQGMRTEAFF.

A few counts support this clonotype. As DNA, the CDR3 is TGTGCCAGCAGCCAAGTTTCAGGGGGCAAGCAGTACTTC. This gives the protein CASSQVSGGKQYF. V and J are TRBV3-1 and TRBJ2-7, with 8 positions matching TRBD1. V was pared by 1 base and J by 8 bases, with 4 bases of the junction left unmatched. The CDR3 spans 13 residues. CDR1 LGHDT and CDR2 YNNKEL come from the germline V gene (reference sequence).

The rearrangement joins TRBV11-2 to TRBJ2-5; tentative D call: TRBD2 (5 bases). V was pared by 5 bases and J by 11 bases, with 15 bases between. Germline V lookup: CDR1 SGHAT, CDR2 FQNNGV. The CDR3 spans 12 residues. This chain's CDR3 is CASSPPGSGQYF. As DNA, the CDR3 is TGTGCCAGCAGCCCCCCGGGATCCGGACAGTACTTC.

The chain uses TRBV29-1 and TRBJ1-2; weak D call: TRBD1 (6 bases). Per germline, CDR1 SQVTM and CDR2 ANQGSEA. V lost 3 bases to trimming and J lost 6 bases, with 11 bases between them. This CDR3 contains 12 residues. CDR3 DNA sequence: TGCAGCGTTGATTCAGGGGCGCATGGCTACACCTTC. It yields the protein CSVDSGAHGYTF.

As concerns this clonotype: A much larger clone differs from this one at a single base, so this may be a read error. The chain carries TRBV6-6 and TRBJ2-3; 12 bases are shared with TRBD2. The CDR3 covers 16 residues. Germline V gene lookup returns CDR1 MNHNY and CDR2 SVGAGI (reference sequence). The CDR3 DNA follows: TGTGCCGGCAGTCGAACACTAGCGGGAGGTCCGGATACGCAGTATTTT. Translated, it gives CAGSRTLAGGPDTQYF.

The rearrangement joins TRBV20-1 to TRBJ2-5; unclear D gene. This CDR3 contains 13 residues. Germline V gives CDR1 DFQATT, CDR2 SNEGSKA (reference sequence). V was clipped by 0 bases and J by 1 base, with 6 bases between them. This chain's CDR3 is CSARDPAQETQYF. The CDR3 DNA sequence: TGCAGTGCTAGAGATCCAGCCCAAGAGACCCAGTACTTC.

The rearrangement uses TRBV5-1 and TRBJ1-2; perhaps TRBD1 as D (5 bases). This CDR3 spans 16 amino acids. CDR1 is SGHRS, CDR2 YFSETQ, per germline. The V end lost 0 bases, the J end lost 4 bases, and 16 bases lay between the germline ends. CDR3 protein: CASSLAGGAESYGYTF. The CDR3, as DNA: TGCGCCAGCAGCTTGGCTGGTGGGGCAGAAAGCTATGGCTACACCTTC.

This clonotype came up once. The CDR3 DNA reads as TGTGCCACCTCGGCAGAGGGGGATAGGGCCCAGCATTTT. It encodes CATSAEGDRAQHF. The chain carries TRBV15 and TRBJ1-5; perhaps TRBD1 as D (6 bases). This CDR3 spans 13 amino acids. V was pared by 8 bases and J by 11 bases, with 19 bases between. Germline-derived CDR1 and CDR2 are LNHNV and YYDKDF (reference sequence).

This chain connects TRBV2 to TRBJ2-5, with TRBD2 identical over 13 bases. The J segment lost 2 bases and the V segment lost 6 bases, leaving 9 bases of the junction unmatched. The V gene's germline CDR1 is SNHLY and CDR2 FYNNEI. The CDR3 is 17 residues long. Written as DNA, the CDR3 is TGTGCCAGCAGCGGTTTAACGGGACTAGCGGGACAAGAGACCCAGTACTTC. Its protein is CASSGLTGLAGQETQYF.

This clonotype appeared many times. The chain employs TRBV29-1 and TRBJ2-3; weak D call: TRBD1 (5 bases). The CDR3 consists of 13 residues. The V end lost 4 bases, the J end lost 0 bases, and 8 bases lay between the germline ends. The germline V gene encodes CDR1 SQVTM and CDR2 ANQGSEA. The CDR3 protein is CSVGDSSTDTQYF. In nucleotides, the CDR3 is TGCAGCGTTGGCGACAGCAGCACAGATACGCAGTATTTT.

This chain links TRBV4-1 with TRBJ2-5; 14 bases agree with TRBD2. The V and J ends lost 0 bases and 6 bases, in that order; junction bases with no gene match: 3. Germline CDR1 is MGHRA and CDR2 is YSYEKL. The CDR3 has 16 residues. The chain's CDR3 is CASSQDRLAGGKTQYF. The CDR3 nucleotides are TGCGCCAGCAGCCAAGACCGACTAGCGGGAGGGAAGACCCAGTACTTC.

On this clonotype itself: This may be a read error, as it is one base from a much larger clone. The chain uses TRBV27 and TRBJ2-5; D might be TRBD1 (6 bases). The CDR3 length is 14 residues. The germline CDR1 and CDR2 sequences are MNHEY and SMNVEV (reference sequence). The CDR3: CASSPGTPQEPQYF. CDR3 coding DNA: TGTGCCAGCAGTCCCGGGACACCGCAAGAGCCCCAGTACTTC.

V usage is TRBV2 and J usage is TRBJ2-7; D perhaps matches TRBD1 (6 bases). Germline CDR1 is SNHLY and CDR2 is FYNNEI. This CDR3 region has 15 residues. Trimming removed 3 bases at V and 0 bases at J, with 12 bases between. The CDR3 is CASSEDSDSSYEQYF. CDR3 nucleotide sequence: TGTGCCAGCAGTGAGGACAGCGATTCCTCCTACGAGCAGTACTTC.